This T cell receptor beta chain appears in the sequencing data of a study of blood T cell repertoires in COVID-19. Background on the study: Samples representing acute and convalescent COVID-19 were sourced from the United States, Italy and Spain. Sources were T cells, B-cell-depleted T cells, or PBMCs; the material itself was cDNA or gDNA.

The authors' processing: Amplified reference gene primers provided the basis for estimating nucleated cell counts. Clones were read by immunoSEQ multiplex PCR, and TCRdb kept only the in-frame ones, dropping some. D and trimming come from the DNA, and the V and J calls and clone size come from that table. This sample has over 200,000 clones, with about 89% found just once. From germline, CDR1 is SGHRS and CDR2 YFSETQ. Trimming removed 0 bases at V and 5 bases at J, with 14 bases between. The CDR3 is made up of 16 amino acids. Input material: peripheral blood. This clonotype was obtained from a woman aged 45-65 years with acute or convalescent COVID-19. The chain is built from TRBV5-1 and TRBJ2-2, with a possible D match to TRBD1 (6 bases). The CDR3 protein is CASSLERQALTGELFF. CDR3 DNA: TGCGCCAGCAGCTTGGAAAGACAGGCGTTAACCGGGGAGCTGTTTTTT.